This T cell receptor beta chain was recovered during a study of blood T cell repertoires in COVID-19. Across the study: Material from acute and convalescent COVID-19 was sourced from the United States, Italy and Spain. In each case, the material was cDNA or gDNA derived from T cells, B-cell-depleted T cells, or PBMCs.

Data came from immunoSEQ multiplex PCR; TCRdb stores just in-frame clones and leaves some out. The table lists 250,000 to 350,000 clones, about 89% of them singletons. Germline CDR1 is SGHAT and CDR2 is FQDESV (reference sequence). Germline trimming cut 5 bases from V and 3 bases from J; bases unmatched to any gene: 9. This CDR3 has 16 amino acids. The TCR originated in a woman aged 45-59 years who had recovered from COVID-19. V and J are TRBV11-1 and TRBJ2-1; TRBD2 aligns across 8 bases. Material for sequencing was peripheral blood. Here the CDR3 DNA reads TGTGCCAGCAGCGCCAGACTAGCGAGTATCTACAATGAGCAGTTCTTC. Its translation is CASSARLASIYNEQFF.